This paragraph reports one T cell receptor beta chain. This sample was included in a study of control samples from healthy donors and cancer patients. The germline CDR1 and CDR2 sequences are SNHLY and FYNNEI. The CDR3 extends over 15 amino acids. Trimming at V came to 0 bases and at J to 10 bases, leaving 11 bases not matched to a gene. TCRdb's copy holds only in-frame clones and misses some; the assay was immunoSEQ multiplex PCR. The repertoire includes 70,000 to 85,000 clones, 91% of them detected once, and approximately 16% sits in the top ten. The source of this sequence is a man aged 45-60 years in good health. This chain joins TRBV2 and TRBJ1-1, with 7 bases that match TRBD1. The specimen sequenced was blood. The CDR3 DNA is TGTGCCAGCAGTGAAGCCTCCGGGACAGCGCTAATAGCTTTCTTT. It codes for CASSEASGTALIAFF.